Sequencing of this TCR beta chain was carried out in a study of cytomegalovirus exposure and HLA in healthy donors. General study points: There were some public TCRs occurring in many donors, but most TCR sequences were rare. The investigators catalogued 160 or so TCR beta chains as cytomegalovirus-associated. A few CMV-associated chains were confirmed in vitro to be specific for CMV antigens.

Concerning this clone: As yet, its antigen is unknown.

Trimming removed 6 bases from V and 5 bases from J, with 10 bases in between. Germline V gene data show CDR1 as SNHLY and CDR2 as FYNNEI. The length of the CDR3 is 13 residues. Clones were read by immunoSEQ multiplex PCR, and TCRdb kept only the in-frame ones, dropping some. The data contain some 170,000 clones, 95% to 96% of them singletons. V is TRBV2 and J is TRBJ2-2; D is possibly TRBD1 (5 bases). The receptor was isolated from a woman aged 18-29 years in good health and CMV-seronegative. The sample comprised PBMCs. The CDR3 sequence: CASRLRGTGELFF. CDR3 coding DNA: TGTGCCAGCAGGTTAAGGGGAACCGGGGAGCTGTTTTTT.